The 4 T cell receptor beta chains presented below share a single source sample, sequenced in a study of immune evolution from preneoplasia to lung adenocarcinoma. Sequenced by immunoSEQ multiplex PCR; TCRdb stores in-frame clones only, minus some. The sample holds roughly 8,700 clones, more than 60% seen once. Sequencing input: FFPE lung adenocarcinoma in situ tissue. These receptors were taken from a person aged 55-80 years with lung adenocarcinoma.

CDR3 sequence (DNA): TGTGCCAGCAGCCCCCGGTTGACTGGGGTTTGGGATGAGCAGTTCTTC. It is translated as CASSPRLTGVWDEQFF. V usage is TRBV11-1 and J usage is TRBJ2-1; D not resolved. CDR3 length equals 16 residues. CDR1 is SGHAT and CDR2 is FQDESV in the germline V gene (reference sequence). V lost 5 bases and J 8 bases, leaving 22 bases between the germline ends.

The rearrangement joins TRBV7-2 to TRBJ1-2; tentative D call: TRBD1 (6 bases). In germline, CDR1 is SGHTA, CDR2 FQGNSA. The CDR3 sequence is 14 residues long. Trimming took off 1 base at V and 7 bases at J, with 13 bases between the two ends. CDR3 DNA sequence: TGTGCCAGCAGCTTAGATAAGGGGGAGCGTGGCTACACCTTC. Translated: CASSLDKGERGYTF.

CDR3 bases: TGTGCCAGCAGCGGGGTAGCGGGGACCGGAGAGACCCAGTACTTC. This translates into CASSGVAGTGETQYF. This chain links TRBV9 with TRBJ2-5, with 8 bases identical to TRBD2. Germline CDR1 SGDLS, CDR2 YYNGEE. This CDR3 has 15 residues. The V segment lost 3 bases and the J segment 4 bases; nucleotides outside the gene matches: 8. Based on the CDR3 plus reference TRBV9 and TRBJ2-5, the full variable domain is DSGVTQTPKHLITATGQRVTLRCSPRSGDLSVYWYQQSLDQGLQFLIQYYNGEERAKGNILERFSAQQFPDLHSELNLSSLELGDSALYFCASSGVAGTGETQYFGPGTRLLVL.

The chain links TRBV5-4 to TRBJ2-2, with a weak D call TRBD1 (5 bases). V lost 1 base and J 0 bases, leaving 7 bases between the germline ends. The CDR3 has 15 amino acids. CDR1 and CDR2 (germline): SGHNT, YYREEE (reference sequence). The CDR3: CASSLYRTNTGELFF. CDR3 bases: TGTGCCAGCAGCTTGTACAGGACGAACACCGGGGAGCTGTTTTTT.